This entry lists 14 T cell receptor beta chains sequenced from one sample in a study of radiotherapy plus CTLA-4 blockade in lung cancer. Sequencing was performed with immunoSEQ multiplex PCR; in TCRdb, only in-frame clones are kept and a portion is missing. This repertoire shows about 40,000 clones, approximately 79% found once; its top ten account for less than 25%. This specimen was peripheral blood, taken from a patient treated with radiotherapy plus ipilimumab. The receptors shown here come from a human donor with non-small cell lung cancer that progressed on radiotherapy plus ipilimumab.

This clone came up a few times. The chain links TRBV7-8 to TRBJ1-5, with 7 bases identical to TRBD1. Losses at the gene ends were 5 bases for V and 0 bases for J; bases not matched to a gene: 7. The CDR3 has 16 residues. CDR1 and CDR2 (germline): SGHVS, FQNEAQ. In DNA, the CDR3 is TGTGCCAGCAGCCAGGGGACAGCACCTAGCAATCAGCCCCAGCATTTT. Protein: CASSQGTAPSNQPQHF.

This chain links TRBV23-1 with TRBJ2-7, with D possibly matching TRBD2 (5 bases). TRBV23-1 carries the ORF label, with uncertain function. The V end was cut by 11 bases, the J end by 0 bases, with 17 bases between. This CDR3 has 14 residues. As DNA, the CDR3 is TGCGCCGGCGGGCGCGGGCTTACCTCCTACGAGCAGTACTTC. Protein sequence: CAGGRGLTSYEQYF.

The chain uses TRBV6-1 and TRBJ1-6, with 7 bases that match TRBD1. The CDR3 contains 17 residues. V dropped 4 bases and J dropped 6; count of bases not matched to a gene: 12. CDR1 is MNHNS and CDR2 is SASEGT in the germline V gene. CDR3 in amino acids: CASSGQGGDALNSPLHF. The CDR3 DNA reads TGTGCCAGCAGTGGACAGGGTGGGGATGCCCTTAATTCACCCCTCCACTTT.

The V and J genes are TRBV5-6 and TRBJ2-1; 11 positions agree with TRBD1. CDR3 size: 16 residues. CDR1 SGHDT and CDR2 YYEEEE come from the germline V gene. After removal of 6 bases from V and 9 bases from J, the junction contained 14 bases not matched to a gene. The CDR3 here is CASIRFGGQGGSEQFF. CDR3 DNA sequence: TGTGCCAGCATTAGATTTGGGGGACAGGGGGGTAGTGAGCAGTTCTTC.

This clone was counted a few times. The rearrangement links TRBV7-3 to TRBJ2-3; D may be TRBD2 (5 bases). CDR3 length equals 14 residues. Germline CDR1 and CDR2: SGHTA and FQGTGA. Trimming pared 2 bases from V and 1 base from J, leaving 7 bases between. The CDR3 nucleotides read TGTGCCAGCAGCTTATCCGGGGGCACAGATACGCAGTATTTT. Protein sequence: CASSLSGGTDTQYF.

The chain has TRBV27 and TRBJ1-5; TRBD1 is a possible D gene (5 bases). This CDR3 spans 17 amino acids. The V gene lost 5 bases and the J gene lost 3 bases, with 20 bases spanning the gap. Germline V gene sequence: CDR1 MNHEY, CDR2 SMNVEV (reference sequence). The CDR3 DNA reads TGTGCCAGCAGTCCCTTGGCAGGGCGATCCTTCAATCAGCCCCAGCATTTT. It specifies CASSPLAGRSFNQPQHF.

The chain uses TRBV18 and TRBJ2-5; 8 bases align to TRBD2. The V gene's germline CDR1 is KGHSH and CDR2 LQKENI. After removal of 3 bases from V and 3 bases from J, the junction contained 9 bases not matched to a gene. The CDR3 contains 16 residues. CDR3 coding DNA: TGTGCCAGCTCACCGCCCCGGACTAGCCTCAAAGAGACCCAGTACTTC. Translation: CASSPPRTSLKETQYF.

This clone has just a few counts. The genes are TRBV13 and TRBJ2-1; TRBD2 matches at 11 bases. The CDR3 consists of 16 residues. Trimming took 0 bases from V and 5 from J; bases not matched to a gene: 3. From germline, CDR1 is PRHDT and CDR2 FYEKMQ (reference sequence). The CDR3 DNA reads TGTGCCAGCAGCTTAGGCCCGGGACTAGCGGACAATGAGCAGTTCTTC. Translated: CASSLGPGLADNEQFF.

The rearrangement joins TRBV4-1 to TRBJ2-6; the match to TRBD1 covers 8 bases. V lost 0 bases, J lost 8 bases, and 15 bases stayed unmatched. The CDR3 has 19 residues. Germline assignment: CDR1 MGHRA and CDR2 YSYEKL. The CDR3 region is CASSQDPSGLRGRSNVLTF. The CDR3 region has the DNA TGCGCCAGCAGCCAAGATCCCTCTGGCCTCAGGGGGCGGTCCAACGTCCTGACTTTC.

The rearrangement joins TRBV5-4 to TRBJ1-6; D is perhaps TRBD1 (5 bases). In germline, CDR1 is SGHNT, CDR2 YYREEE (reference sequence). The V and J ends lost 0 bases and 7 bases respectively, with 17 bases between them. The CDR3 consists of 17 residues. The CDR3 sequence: CASSLGRGGFGNSPLHF. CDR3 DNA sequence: TGTGCCAGCAGCTTGGGAAGGGGAGGGTTCGGGAATTCACCCCTCCACTTT.

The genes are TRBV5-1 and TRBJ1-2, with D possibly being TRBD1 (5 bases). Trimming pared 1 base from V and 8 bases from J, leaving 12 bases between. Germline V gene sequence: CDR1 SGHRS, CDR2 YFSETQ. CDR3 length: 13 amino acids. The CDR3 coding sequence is TGCGCCAGCAGCTTGAGCAGGGCGGACGGCTACACCTTC. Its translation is CASSLSRADGYTF.

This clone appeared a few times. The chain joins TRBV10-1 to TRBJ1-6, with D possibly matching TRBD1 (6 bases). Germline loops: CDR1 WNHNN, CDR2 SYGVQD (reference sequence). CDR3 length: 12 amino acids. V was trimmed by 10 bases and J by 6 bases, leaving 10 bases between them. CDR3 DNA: TGCGCCAAGACAGGCTGTAATTCACCCCTCCACTTT. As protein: CAKTGCNSPLHF.

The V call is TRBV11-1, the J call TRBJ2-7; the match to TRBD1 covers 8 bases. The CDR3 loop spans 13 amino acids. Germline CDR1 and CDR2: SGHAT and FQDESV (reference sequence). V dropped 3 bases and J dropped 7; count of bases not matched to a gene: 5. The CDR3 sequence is CASSFDRGWEQYF. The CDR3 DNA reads TGTGCCAGCAGCTTTGACAGGGGTTGGGAGCAGTACTTC. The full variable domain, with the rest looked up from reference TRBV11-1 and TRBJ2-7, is EAEVAQSPRYKITEKSQAVAFWCDPISGHATLYWYRQILGQGPELLVQFQDESVVDDSQLPKDRFSAERLKGVDSTLKIQPAELGDSAMYLCASSFDRGWEQYFGPGTRLTVT.

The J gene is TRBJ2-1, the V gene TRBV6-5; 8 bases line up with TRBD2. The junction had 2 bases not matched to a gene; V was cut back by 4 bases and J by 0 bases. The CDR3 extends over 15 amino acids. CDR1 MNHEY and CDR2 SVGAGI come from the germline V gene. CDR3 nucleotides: TGTGCCAGCAGTTTCACTAGCGGCTCCTACAATGAGCAGTTCTTC. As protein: CASSFTSGSYNEQFF.